This T cell receptor beta chain was captured in a study of CD8+ T cells in alopecia areata. Overall study findings and caveats: Lesional tissue from the scalp (especially in alopecia totalis/universalis) showed higher clonality than normal scalp.

Lesional scalp punch biopsies and peripheral blood were collected from alopecia areata patients. From PBMCs, CD4+ and CD8+ T cells were sorted. Sequencing templates came from extracted RNA that was reverse transcribed into cDNA. Repertoires were generated with immunoSEQ multiplex PCR, while TCRdb's copy carries only in-frame clones and drops some. The sample records 95,000 to 120,000 clones, approximately 50% being singletons. This clone has more than one count but fewer than ten. Its antigen is unknown. The specimen was NKG2D-low CD8+ T cells sorted from blood. This receptor was obtained from a human donor with alopecia areata.

The CDR3 coding sequence is TGTGCCAGCAGCCCCCGGAGTGGGGAGCTGTTTTTT. It translates to CASSPRSGELFF. The rearrangement links TRBV9 to TRBJ2-2; D not resolved. The CDR3 spans 12 residues. Germline V gene lookup returns CDR1 SGDLS and CDR2 YYNGEE. Trimming pared 4 bases from V and 8 bases from J, leaving 9 bases between.